What follows is one TCR beta chain and its context. Some clones are missing from TCRdb's copy, which holds only in-frame ones; the method was immunoSEQ multiplex PCR. Of over 55,000 clones listed, about nine tenths are singletons. The record originates from a study of blood T cell repertoires in COVID-19. As for the study in general: COVID-19 samples collected from the United States, Italy and Spain covered acute and convalescent phases. The cDNA or gDNA used as material had been derived from T cells, B-cell-depleted T cells, or PBMCs.

V lost 5 bases and J 4 bases, leaving 19 bases between the germline ends. CDR3 length: 16 amino acids. The germline gives CDR1 SGHTA, CDR2 FQGTGA. This receptor was obtained from a man aged 45-60 years with active COVID-19. J is TRBJ2-3 and V is TRBV7-3; D may be TRBD1 (7 bases). Sample: peripheral blood. DNA of the CDR3: TGTGCCAGCAGCCCACGGACAGGCTGGGAGGCAGATACGCAGTATTTT. Its protein product is CASSPRTGWEADTQYF.